Below, 18 T cell receptor beta chains from the same sample are listed, as sequenced in a study of identical twins. MiXCR, applied by TCRdb to the 5' RACE reads, yields one record per CDR3 protein. The data contain just under 650,000 distinct CDR3 sequences, roughly 6.6% of them singletons. These data were also reused for a study on yellow fever vaccine responses in identical twins.

Sequenced input: PBMCs. Receptor source: a woman aged 18-29 years in good health.

Points on this clonotype: This may stem from a read error, because a much larger clone lies one nucleotide away. The V call is TRBV12-3 or TRBV12-4, the J call TRBJ2-2; TRBD2 might be the D (6 bases). The length of the CDR3 is 14 residues. Trimming shortened V by 10 bases and J by 4 bases, and 16 bases separated the two germline ends. DNA for the CDR3: TGTGCCACCCGACGGGGAGGTGGCACCGGGGAGCTGTTTTTT. Its translation is CATRRGGGTGELFF.

This clonotype has a count of ten or more. V gene TRBV12-3 or TRBV12-4 combines with J gene TRBJ1-5; D perhaps matches TRBD1 (5 bases). V was shortened by 4 bases and J by 5 bases, with 6 bases between the two germline ends. The CDR3 has 12 amino acids. The CDR3 sequence is CASSSGYQPQHF. Here the CDR3 DNA reads TGTGCCAGCAGTTCAGGGTATCAGCCCCAGCATTTT.

CDR3 sequence (DNA): TGCAGTGCCCCGACAGGGGTCGAGCAGTACTTC. It translates to CSAPTGVEQYF. The chain joins TRBV20-1 to TRBJ2-7; 8 bases map to TRBD1. Germline CDR1 reads DFQATT; CDR2 reads SNEGSKA (reference sequence). The CDR3 consists of 11 residues. The V and J ends lost 6 bases and 6 bases, in that order; junction bases with no gene match: 4.

J is TRBJ2-1 and V is TRBV7-3; the match to TRBD2 covers 12 bases. This CDR3 has 19 amino acids. CDR1 is SGHTA and CDR2 is FQGTGA in the germline V gene. The trim removed 0 bases at V and 8 bases at J, leaving 14 bases unmatched. This CDR3 is CASSLTPWASGRAIDEQFF. Here the CDR3 DNA reads TGTGCCAGCAGCTTAACACCCTGGGCTAGCGGGAGGGCCATTGATGAGCAGTTCTTC.

The gene calls are TRBV20-1 and TRBJ1-1; the D gene is possibly TRBD1 (6 bases). Trimming shortened V by 0 bases and J by 3 bases, and 14 bases separated the two germline ends. This CDR3 is built from 15 residues. CDR1 is DFQATT, CDR2 SNEGSKA, per germline (reference sequence). The CDR3 loop reads CSARDRGGQYTEAFF. CDR3 nucleotide sequence: TGCAGTGCTAGAGATCGGGGGGGGCAATACACTGAAGCTTTCTTT.

CDR3 bases: TGTGCCAGCAGTTTATTCGCGGGGGGCATCGACAATGAGCAGTTCTTC. This encodes CASSLFAGGIDNEQFF. The genes are TRBV28 and TRBJ2-1; 8 bases agree with TRBD2. CDR1 is MDHEN, CDR2 SYDVKM, per germline. The J segment lost 5 bases and the V segment lost 1 base, leaving 7 bases of the junction unmatched. This CDR3 has 16 amino acids.

The CDR3, as DNA: TGTGCCAGCAGCTTTGGACTAGCGGGATGGAATGAGCAGTTCTTC. Protein product: CASSFGLAGWNEQFF. J is TRBJ2-1 and V is TRBV11-2; TRBD2 aligns across 12 bases. CDR3 size: 15 residues. Germline CDR1 SGHAT, CDR2 FQNNGV. Losses at the gene ends were 3 bases for V and 7 bases for J; bases not matched to a gene: 4. The variable domain in full, completed from reference TRBV11-2 and TRBJ2-1, reads EAGVAQSPRYKIIEKRQSVAFWCNPISGHATLYWYQQILGQGPKLLIQFQNNGVVDDSQLPKDRFSAERLKGVDSTLKIQPAKLEDSAVYLCASSFGLAGWNEQFFGPGTRLTVL.

This clonotype has at least ten counts. The CDR3 loop reads CASALTTTGNSPLHF. The CDR3 DNA is TGTGCCAGCGCTCTAACCACCACGGGGAATTCACCCCTCCACTTT. This rearrangement joins TRBV12-3 or TRBV12-4 to TRBJ1-6; D is undetermined. The CDR3 consists of 15 residues. Trimming removed 8 bases from V and 7 bases from J, with 18 bases in between.

V is TRBV14 and J is TRBJ2-3; D not resolved. Germline V gene lookup returns CDR1 SGHDN and CDR2 FVKESK. The CDR3 is 15 residues long. The V end lost 1 base, the J end lost 10 bases, and 18 bases lay between the germline ends. The DNA of the CDR3 is TGTGCCAGCAGCCAAGGTTGGACCAGGATATTCGCGCAGTATTTT. It is translated as CASSQGWTRIFAQYF.

This chain uses TRBV6-5 with TRBJ2-7; D may be TRBD2 (6 bases). Germline V gene lookup returns CDR1 MNHEY and CDR2 SVGAGI. The CDR3 runs to 15 residues. V was clipped by 0 bases and J by 3 bases, with 12 bases between them. Here the CDR3 DNA reads TGTGCCAGCAGTTACTCGGGGGGATTCGGCTACGAGCAGTACTTC. As protein: CASSYSGGFGYEQYF.

This clonotype was recorded at least ten times. The chain carries TRBV12-3 or TRBV12-4 and TRBJ2-7; 9 bases agree with TRBD1. The CDR3 contains 15 residues. J gave up 6 bases and V 4 bases, and 10 bases lay outside the gene matches. The CDR3 protein is CASSSGDRDLGEQYF. In nucleotides, the CDR3 is TGTGCCAGCAGTTCAGGGGACAGGGATCTTGGCGAGCAGTACTTC.

This clonotype was counted only a few times. The J gene is TRBJ1-2, the V gene TRBV6-1; TRBD1 agrees at 9 bases. The CDR3 loop spans 13 amino acids. With 6 bases clipped from V and 7 bases from J, the junction kept 6 bases outside the gene matches. Germline CDR1 is MNHNS and CDR2 is SASEGT. The CDR3 is CASSAQGAVGYTF. CDR3 coding DNA: TGTGCCAGCAGCGCACAGGGGGCGGTTGGCTACACCTTC.

This clonotype was seen repeatedly, ten times or more. This chain links TRBV20-1 with TRBJ2-5, with 7 bases aligning to TRBD2. The ends lost 0 bases at V and 1 base at J; junction bases unmatched: 17. CDR3 length: 19 amino acids. The germline V gene encodes CDR1 DFQATT and CDR2 SNEGSKA (reference sequence). The CDR3 sequence is CSARDALNILAAGQETQYF. The CDR3 coding sequence is TGCAGTGCTAGAGATGCCCTCAACATTCTAGCGGCCGGCCAAGAGACCCAGTACTTC.

The chain has TRBV28 and TRBJ1-5; TRBD1 might be the D (5 bases). The germline gives CDR1 MDHEN, CDR2 SYDVKM. V was shortened by 6 bases and J by 10 bases, with 10 bases between the two germline ends. The CDR3 covers 11 residues. CDR3 bases: TGTGCCAGCAGCCGGACACAACCCCAGCATTTT. This translates into CASSRTQPQHF.

At least ten counts were recorded for this clonotype. The J gene is TRBJ1-5, the V gene TRBV6-1, with TRBD1 matching over 7 bases. V trimming: 6 bases; J trimming: 1 base; junction bases outside the gene matches: 3. The length of the CDR3 is 14 residues. Germline loops: CDR1 MNHNS, CDR2 SASEGT. The CDR3 loop is CASRGTASNQPQHF. CDR3 nucleotide sequence: TGTGCCAGCAGAGGGACAGCAAGCAATCAGCCCCAGCATTTT.

This clonotype appeared a few times. This chain joins TRBV6-5 and TRBJ2-7; 7 bases fit TRBD2. CDR1 and CDR2 from the germline V gene are MNHEY and SVGAGI. This CDR3 comprises 12 residues. J gave up 3 bases and V 8 bases, and 4 bases lay outside the gene matches. This CDR3 is CASGGSIYEQYF. Written as DNA, the CDR3 is TGTGCCAGCGGCGGGAGTATCTACGAGCAGTACTTC.

The chain carries TRBV12-3 or TRBV12-4 and TRBJ2-5; 13 positions agree with TRBD2. The V gene end was trimmed by 6 bases and the J gene end by 5 bases; junction bases not matched to a gene: 9. The CDR3 is made up of 16 amino acids. CDR3 residues: CASSTTSGRGGETQYF. In nucleotides, the CDR3 is TGTGCCAGCAGCACTACTAGCGGGAGGGGCGGGGAGACCCAGTACTTC.

The sample holds many counts of this clonotype. V gene TRBV7-2 combines with J gene TRBJ2-4, with 11 bases fitting TRBD1. Losses at the gene ends were 1 base for V and 6 bases for J; bases not matched to a gene: 2. Germline lookup yields CDR1 SGHTA and CDR2 FQGNSA. The CDR3 is 15 amino acids. The CDR3 DNA is TGTGCCAGCAGCTTAGGCGGGACAGGGGGAAACATTCAGTACTTC. This translates into CASSLGGTGGNIQYF.